This entry features one T cell receptor (beta chain) sequence. Once extracted for a subset, genomic DNA was divided evenly among several immunoSEQ plates. Method: immunoSEQ multiplex PCR; TCRdb's copy keeps in-frame clones and lacks some. The sample has 2 million to 2.5 million clones, 85% to 95% seen once. This sample is drawn from a study of shared clonotypes between healthy human individuals. The CDR3 totals 15 residues. Trimming cost V 3 bases and J 4 bases; bases outside gene matches: 4. CDR1 and CDR2 from the germline V gene are MNHEY and SMNVEV (reference sequence). Input material: naive CD4+ T cells sorted from blood. The subset is: CD45RA+ positively selected. The origin of this receptor is a man between 18 and 35 years old in good health. The J gene is TRBJ2-1, the V gene TRBV27; 9 positions match TRBD2. In DNA form, the CDR3 reads TGTGCCAGCAGTTTCCTAGCGGGGAGGTACAATGAGCAGTTCTTC. Translated, it gives CASSFLAGRYNEQFF.